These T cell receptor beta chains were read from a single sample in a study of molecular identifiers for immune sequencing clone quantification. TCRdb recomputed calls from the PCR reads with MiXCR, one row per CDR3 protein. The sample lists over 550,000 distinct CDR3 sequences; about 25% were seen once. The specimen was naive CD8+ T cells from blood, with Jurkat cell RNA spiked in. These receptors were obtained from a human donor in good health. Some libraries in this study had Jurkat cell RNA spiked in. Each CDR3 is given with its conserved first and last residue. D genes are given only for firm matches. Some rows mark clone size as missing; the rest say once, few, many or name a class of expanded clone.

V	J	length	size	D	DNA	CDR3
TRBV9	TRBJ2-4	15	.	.	TGTGCCAGCAGCGTAGTGACGGGAGCAGGCGACATTCAGTACTTC	CASSVVTGAGDIQYF
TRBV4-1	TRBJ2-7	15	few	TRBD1	TGCGCCAGCAGCCAAATACAGGGGCACTCCTACGAGCAGTACTTC	CASSQIQGHSYEQYF
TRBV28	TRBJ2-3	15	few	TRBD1	TGTGCCAGCAGTTTCCGGGACAGTAGCGCAGATACGCAGTATTTT	CASSFRDSSADTQYF
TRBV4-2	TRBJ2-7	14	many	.	TGTGCCAGCAGCCAAGGGGAATTAGGGTACGAGCAGTACTTC	CASSQGELGYEQYF
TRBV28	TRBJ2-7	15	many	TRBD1	TGTGCCAGCAGCTACAGGGGGCCGCTGGACTACGAGCAGTACTTC	CASSYRGPLDYEQYF
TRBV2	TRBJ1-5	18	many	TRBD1	TGTGCCAGCGGCGGAACAGGGGCCGCCGAATATAGCAATCAGCCCCAGCATTTT	CASGGTGAAEYSNQPQHF
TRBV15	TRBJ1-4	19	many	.	TGTGCCACCAGCAATGTAGGAACTTATCCCCTCGCAACTAATGAAAAACTGTTTTTT	CATSNVGTYPLATNEKLFF
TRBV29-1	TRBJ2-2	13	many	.	TGCAGCGTTGAAAAAAAGAACACCGGGGAGCTGTTTTTT	CSVEKKNTGELFF
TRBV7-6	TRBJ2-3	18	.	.	TGTGCCAGCAGCTTAATAGCGACGATCAGGGATGGCACAGATACGCAGTATTTT	CASSLIATIRDGTDTQYF
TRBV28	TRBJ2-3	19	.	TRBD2	TGTGCCAGCAGAATACACCTCTGGGCTAGCGGCGCCGACACAGATACGCAGTATTTT	CASRIHLWASGADTDTQYF
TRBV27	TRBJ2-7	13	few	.	TGTGCCAGCAGTCCGGACGGGGACTACGAGCAGTACTTC	CASSPDGDYEQYF
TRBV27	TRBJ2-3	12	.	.	TGTGCCAGCAGTTTTTCAACAGGTACGCAGTATTTT	CASSFSTGTQYF
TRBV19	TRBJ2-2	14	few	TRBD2	TGTGCCACCCACGGCGGGAGTAACACCGGGGAGCTGTTTTTT	CATHGGSNTGELFF
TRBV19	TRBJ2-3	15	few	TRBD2	TGTGCCAGTAGACTGACTAGCGGGGGGGAGGATACGCAGTATTTT	CASRLTSGGEDTQYF
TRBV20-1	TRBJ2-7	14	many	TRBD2	TGCAGTGCCCGCCCTCGGCGGGGGACCTACGAGCAGTACTTC	CSARPRRGTYEQYF
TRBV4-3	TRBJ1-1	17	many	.	TGCGCCAGCAGCCAAGCCTCGGGGGGATTCGTGGACACTGAAGCTTTCTTT	CASSQASGGFVDTEAFF
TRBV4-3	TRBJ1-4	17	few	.	TGCGCCAGCAGCCAAACCACATCCCAGGGTGTAGAGGAAAAACTGTTTTTT	CASSQTTSQGVEEKLFF
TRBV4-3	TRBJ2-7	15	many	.	TGCGCCAGCAGCCCGGTGGCAGGGCAAGGCTACGAGCAGTACTTC	CASSPVAGQGYEQYF
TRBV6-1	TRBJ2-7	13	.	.	TGTGCCAGCAAGACAGCCCAAGGCTACGAGCAGTACTTC	CASKTAQGYEQYF
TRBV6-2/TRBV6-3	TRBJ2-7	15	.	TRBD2	TGTGCCAGCAGTCACGGGCTAGCGGAGATCTACGAGCAGTACTTC	CASSHGLAEIYEQYF
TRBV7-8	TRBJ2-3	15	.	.	TGTGCCAGCAGCGCCCGGACGGTACCGTTTTATACGCAGTATTTT	CASSARTVPFYTQYF
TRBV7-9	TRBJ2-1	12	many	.	TGTGCCAGCAGCGCCCCTTACAATGAGCAGTTCTTC	CASSAPYNEQFF
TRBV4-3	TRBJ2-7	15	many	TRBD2	TGCGCCAGCAGCCAAGGACTAGCGGGAGGCTACGAGCAGTACTTC	CASSQGLAGGYEQYF
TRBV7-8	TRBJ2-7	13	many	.	TGTGCCAGCAGCCGTAGGGATAACTACGAGCAGTACTTC	CASSRRDNYEQYF
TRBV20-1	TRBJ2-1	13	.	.	TGCAGTGCTAGAGTCTCTGGGCGCAATGAGCAGTTCTTC	CSARVSGRNEQFF
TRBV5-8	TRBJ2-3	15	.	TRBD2	TGTGCCAGCAGCGAGGGACTAGATAGCACAGATACGCAGTATTTT	CASSEGLDSTDTQYF
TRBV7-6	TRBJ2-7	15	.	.	TGTGCCAGCAGCCAGGCCCAGTCACTCTCCTACGAGCAGTACTTC	CASSQAQSLSYEQYF
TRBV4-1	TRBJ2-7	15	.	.	TGCGCCAGCAGCCAAGTCCACGGCGCCCTCTATGAGCAGTACTTC	CASSQVHGALYEQYF
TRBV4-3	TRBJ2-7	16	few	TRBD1	TGCGCCAGCAGCCAAGATCTTTGGGACAGCACCTACGAGCAGTACTTC	CASSQDLWDSTYEQYF
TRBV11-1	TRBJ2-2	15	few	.	TGTGCCAGCAGCTTAGCGGCTGGAAACACCGGGGAGCTGTTTTTT	CASSLAAGNTGELFF
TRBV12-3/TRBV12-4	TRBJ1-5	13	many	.	TGTGCCAGCAGCGCCCTAAGCAATCAGCCCCAGCATTTT	CASSALSNQPQHF
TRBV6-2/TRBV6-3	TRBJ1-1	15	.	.	TGTGCCAGCAGAAAAGACGACGGGCCGAACACTGAAGCTTTCTTT	CASRKDDGPNTEAFF
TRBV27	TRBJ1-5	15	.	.	TGTGCCAGCAGTTTAGTTCAGGGAAGCAATCAGCCCCAGCATTTT	CASSLVQGSNQPQHF
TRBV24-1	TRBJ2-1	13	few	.	TGTGCCACCAGTGATTTGGTTGGCAGTGAGCAGTTCTTC	CATSDLVGSEQFF
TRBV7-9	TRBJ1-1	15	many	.	TGTGCCAGCAGCTTAGGGGGCGCGAGCTCTACTGAAGCTTTCTTT	CASSLGGASSTEAFF
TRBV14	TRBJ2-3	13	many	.	TGTGCCAGCAGCCAGATCCACCCACCTACGCAGTATTTT	CASSQIHPPTQYF
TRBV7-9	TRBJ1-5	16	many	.	TGTGCCAGCAGCAACAACGACCCCTATAGCAATCAGCCCCAGCATTTT	CASSNNDPYSNQPQHF
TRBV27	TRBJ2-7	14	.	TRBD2	TGTGCCAGCAGTTCAGGGACTAGAACCTACGAGCAGTACTTC	CASSSGTRTYEQYF
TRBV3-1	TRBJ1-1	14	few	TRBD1	TGTGCCAGCAGCCAAGCCAGCGACAGGGGGCGAGCTTTCTTT	CASSQASDRGRAFF
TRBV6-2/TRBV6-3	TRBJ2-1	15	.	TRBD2	TGTGCCAGCTCGCTAGCGGGGGGGCCCCGGAATGAGCAGTTCTTC	CASSLAGGPRNEQFF
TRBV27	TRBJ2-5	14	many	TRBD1	TGTGCCAGCAGTTTATTGGGACAGAAAGAGACCCAGTACTTC	CASSLLGQKETQYF
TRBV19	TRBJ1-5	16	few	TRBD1	TGTGCCAGTAGTGAGGGACAGGGGTATAGCAATCAGCCCCAGCATTTT	CASSEGQGYSNQPQHF
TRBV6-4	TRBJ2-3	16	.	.	TGTGCCAGCAGTGAGATTATAGGGGGACTCACAGATACGCAGTATTTT	CASSEIIGGLTDTQYF
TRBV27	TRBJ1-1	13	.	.	TGTGCCAGCAGTATTTTACGGGGCACTGAAGCTTTCTTT	CASSILRGTEAFF
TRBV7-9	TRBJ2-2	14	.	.	TGTGCCAGCAGCTCCTGGGCGGGCACCGGGGAGCTGTTTTTT	CASSSWAGTGELFF
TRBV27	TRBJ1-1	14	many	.	TGTGCCAGCAGTAGCCCGGTCTTTAACACTGAAGCTTTCTTT	CASSSPVFNTEAFF
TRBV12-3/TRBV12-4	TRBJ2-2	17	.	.	TGTGCCAGCAGTTTAGGTACCCCCAGGGAGGGGGCCGGGGAGCTGTTATTT	CASSLGTPREGAGELLF
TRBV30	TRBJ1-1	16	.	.	TGTACCTGGAGTGCCGGGCAGGAATCCATGAACACTGAAGCTTTCTTT	CTWSAGQESMNTEAFF
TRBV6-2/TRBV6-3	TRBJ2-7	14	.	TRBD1	TGTGCCAGCAGTCCCCGGGACAGGGTCCGCGAGCAGTACTTC	CASSPRDRVREQYF
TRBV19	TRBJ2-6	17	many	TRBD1	TGTGCCAGTAGTATCGGGACAGGGCACTCTGGGGCCAACGTCCTGACTTTC	CASSIGTGHSGANVLTF
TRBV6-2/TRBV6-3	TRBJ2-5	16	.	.	TGTGCCAGCAGTCTATCACCCCCGCGGAACCAAGAGACCCAGTACTTC	CASSLSPPRNQETQYF
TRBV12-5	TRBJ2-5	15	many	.	TGTGCTAGTGGTTTTCCCCGCGAACGAGGGGAGACCCAGTACTTC	CASGFPRERGETQYF
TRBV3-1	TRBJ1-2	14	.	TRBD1	TGTGCCCGCAGCCAAGAGGACAGGGGGCTTGGCTACACCTTC	CARSQEDRGLGYTF
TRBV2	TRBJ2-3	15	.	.	TGTGCCAGCAGTGAAGGAACGGTAGCTCCAGGTACGCAGTATTTT	CASSEGTVAPGTQYF
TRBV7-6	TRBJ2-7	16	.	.	TGTGCCAGCAGCTTAGAGGCAGACGCGAAGCTATACGAGCAGTACTTC	CASSLEADAKLYEQYF